These 18 T cell receptor beta chains were all obtained from the same sample, sequenced in a study of OX40 agonist ivuxolimab in advanced cancers. To prepare the library, the immunoSEQ multiplex PCR assay was applied. TCRdb carries this immuneACCESS record with in-frame sequences only. Its versions omit some clonotypes, under half of them owing to an unresolved V gene in the studies checked, with the rest unexplained. The sample table holds 130,000 or so clones, of which around 93% were seen once. The ten largest clones represent roughly 0.94% of the sample. The sequencing here drew on CD4+ or CD8+ T cells sorted from blood, taken in a trial of the OX40 agonist ivuxolimab. Receptor source: an adult with an advanced solid tumor such as melanoma, head and neck, liver or kidney cancer.

The rearrangement uses TRBV5-1 and TRBJ2-3, with a tentative D call TRBD1 (6 bases). V shed 3 bases and J shed 6 bases, with 8 bases lying between them. Germline V gene lookup returns CDR1 SGHRS and CDR2 YFSETQ. The CDR3 is made up of 12 amino acids. CDR3 amino acids: CASSSDSDTQYF. The CDR3 DNA is TGCGCCAGCAGCTCGGACAGTGATACGCAGTATTTT.

The chain couples TRBV6-5 to TRBJ1-2, with a tentative D call TRBD1 (5 bases). V dropped 4 bases and J dropped 2 bases, with 14 bases sitting between them. Per the germline V gene, CDR1 is MNHEY and CDR2 is SVGAGI. This CDR3 is 15 amino acids long. The CDR3 DNA reads as TGTGCCAGCAGTTCTCCCGGACAAACGAACTATGGCTACACCTTC. It encodes CASSSPGQTNYGYTF.

Comment on this clone: One junction end disagrees with the germline gene, perhaps due to a read error. The CDR3 loop is CASGLVHWVDF. CDR3 in DNA: TGTGCTAGTGGTTTGGTACATTGGGTCGATTTC. The V and J genes are TRBV12-5 and TRBJ1-2; D unclear. Germline V gene data show CDR1 as LGHNT and CDR2 as FRNRAP. The CDR3 consists of 11 residues.

The V call is TRBV18, the J call TRBJ2-7; D is perhaps TRBD1 or TRBD2 (5 bases each). From germline, CDR1 is KGHSH and CDR2 LQKENI. Trimming cost V 1 base and J 2 bases, with 9 bases left between them. The CDR3 totals 14 residues. The CDR3 region is CASSPRDGTYEQYF. The CDR3 DNA follows: TGTGCCAGCTCACCACGGGACGGAACCTACGAGCAGTACTTC.

J is TRBJ2-1 and V is TRBV27; tentative D call: TRBD2 (7 bases). CDR3 size: 16 residues. Germline assignment: CDR1 MNHEY and CDR2 SMNVEV (reference sequence). Trimming removed 2 bases at V and 7 bases at J, with 18 bases between. The CDR3 DNA sequence: TGTGCCAGCAGTTTAAGGGGCGGGGGCCGGGGTAATGAGCAGTTCTTC. This translates into CASSLRGGGRGNEQFF.

This clone appeared once. The rearrangement uses TRBV2 and TRBJ2-3; D may be TRBD1 (6 bases). The CDR3 has 13 residues. V dropped 7 bases and J dropped 2 bases, with 10 bases sitting between them. In germline, CDR1 is SNHLY, CDR2 FYNNEI. Here the CDR3 reads CASIKGDTDTQYF. In DNA form, the CDR3 reads TGTGCCAGCATTAAGGGGGACACAGATACGCAGTATTTT.

The V call is TRBV28, the J call TRBJ1-1, with a tentative D call TRBD1 (6 bases). Germline CDR1 reads MDHEN; CDR2 reads SYDVKM. With 11 bases removed from V and 7 bases from J, the gap between germline ends came to 20 bases. This CDR3 is built from 13 residues. The CDR3 DNA is TGTGCCGGCTGTTGGACAGACCGATATGAAGCTTTCTTT. Its translation is CAGCWTDRYEAFF.

The J gene is TRBJ1-1, the V gene TRBV18; no clear D gene. Deletions cut 2 bases from V and 11 bases from J, with 12 bases between. In germline, CDR1 is KGHSH, CDR2 LQKENI. The CDR3 has 12 amino acids. CDR3 bases: TGTGCCAGCTCACCAGAAAGGACGGCCGCTTTCTTT. It translates to CASSPERTAAFF.

This clone was recorded once. The V call is TRBV5-1, the J call TRBJ2-4; D is possibly TRBD1 or TRBD2 (6 bases each). In germline, CDR1 is SGHRS, CDR2 YFSETQ. V lost 4 bases and J lost 5, with 25 bases in between. This CDR3 region has 18 residues. DNA of the CDR3: TGCGCCAGCAGCGGCAGACCGACAGGAGGGTTTAGGGAAAACATTCAGTACTTC. It encodes CASSGRPTGGFRENIQYF.

Concerning this clone itself: Within the sample, other DNA sequences also encode this same CDR3. The V and J genes are TRBV18 and TRBJ2-2; no clear D gene. This CDR3 spans 13 amino acids. Deletions cut 0 bases from V and 2 bases from J, with 1 base between. Germline CDR1 reads KGHSH; CDR2 reads LQKENI. CDR3 nucleotides: TGTGCCAGCTCACCACCAAACACCGGGGAGCTGTTTTTT. Residues: CASSPPNTGELFF.

The genes are TRBV5-1 and TRBJ2-2; 12 positions match TRBD2. This CDR3 contains 17 residues. Germline-derived CDR1 and CDR2 are SGHRS and YFSETQ. The ends lost 0 bases at V and 4 bases at J; junction bases unmatched: 4. The CDR3 nucleotides read TGCGCCAGCAGCTTGGGCGGGACTAGCGGGTTCACCGGGGAGCTGTTTTTT. Its protein product is CASSLGGTSGFTGELFF.

The chain couples TRBV10-3 to TRBJ1-2; possible D gene TRBD1, 5 bases. The CDR3 has 18 residues. The V end was cut by 6 bases, the J end by 1 base, with 24 bases between. Germline CDR1 reads ENHRY; CDR2 reads SYGVKD. The CDR3 nucleotides are TGTGCCATCAGCTTGGAGAGCAAGACAGACCCACTTAACTATGGCTACACCTTC. Its protein product is CAISLESKTDPLNYGYTF.

J is TRBJ2-7 and V is TRBV7-2; maybe TRBD1 (6 bases). Trimming took 0 bases from V and 4 from J, leaving 10 bases between them. The CDR3 covers 14 residues. CDR1 and CDR2 from the germline V gene are SGHTA and FQGNSA. The CDR3 sequence is CASSLAWTAYEQYF. In DNA form, the CDR3 reads TGTGCCAGCAGCTTAGCGTGGACAGCTTACGAGCAGTACTTC.

V gene TRBV19 combines with J gene TRBJ2-5; D is possibly TRBD1 (7 bases). Germline V CDR1 and CDR2: LNHDA, SQIVND (reference sequence). Trimming shortened V by 7 bases and J by 4 bases, and 13 bases separated the two germline ends. There are 13 residues in the CDR3. Written as DNA, the CDR3 is TGTGCCAGTACCCCAGGGGGGTCAGAGACCCAGTACTTC. This gives the protein CASTPGGSETQYF.

CDR3 loop: CASSLAAREGYGYTF. The CDR3 DNA is TGTGCCAGCAGCTTAGCTGCCAGGGAGGGTTATGGCTACACCTTC. J is TRBJ1-2 and V is TRBV7-2; TRBD1 might be the D (5 bases). The CDR3 is 15 amino acids. Germline V lookup: CDR1 SGHTA, CDR2 FQGNSA. The V and J ends lost 0 bases and 5 bases respectively, with 13 bases between them.

The chain is built from TRBV4-1 and TRBJ2-2; D is possibly TRBD1 (6 bases). With 7 bases removed from V and 0 bases from J, the gap between germline ends came to 21 bases. The CDR3 is 18 amino acids. CDR1 and CDR2 (germline): MGHRA, YSYEKL. The chain's CDR3 is CASTPIEGVLSNTGELFF. In DNA, the CDR3 is TGCGCCAGCACCCCAATAGAGGGGGTACTGTCGAACACCGGGGAGCTGTTTTTT.

This clone turned up a few times. V is TRBV7-2 and J is TRBJ2-5; maybe TRBD2 (7 bases). V lost 9 bases and J lost 6, with 11 bases in between. The length of the CDR3 is 11 residues. The germline CDR1 and CDR2 sequences are SGHTA and FQGNSA. The chain's CDR3 is CASKGGKTQYF. In DNA, the CDR3 is TGTGCCAGTAAGGGGGGGAAGACCCAGTACTTC.

The chain is built from TRBV21-1 and TRBJ2-3; the D segment call TRBD1 is taken from the table without a DNA check. TRBV21-1 constitutes a pseudogene. The CDR3 covers 14 residues. The CDR3 loop reads CASSTRTGWDTQYF. DNA of the CDR3: TGTGCCAGCAGCACCAGGACAGGGTGGGATACGCAGTATTTT.